This T cell receptor (beta chain) emerged from a study of cytomegalovirus exposure and HLA in healthy donors. V shed 7 bases and J 3 bases; nucleotides not matched to a gene: 7. In germline, CDR1 is SGHRS, CDR2 YFSETQ. CDR3 length: 14 residues. PCR employed 60 Vbeta and 13 Jbeta primers. Authors' processing steps: In a later analysis, of 70 million to 85 million unique beta chains, around 11 million appeared in at least two donors. Libraries were prepared by immunoSEQ multiplex PCR; TCRdb keeps only in-frame clonotypes and omits some of them. That table supplies the V and J calls and clone size; D and trimming were determined from the DNA. The sample records about 130,000 clones, 80% being singletons.

Sample: PBMCs. The rearrangement uses TRBV5-1 and TRBJ2-3; 8 nucleotides align to TRBD2. The receptor was isolated from a male donor in good health and CMV-seronegative. For the CDR3, the DNA is TGCGCCAGCGCAGCGGGAGCCTCGACAGATACGCAGTATTTT. Residues: CASAAGASTDTQYF.